This TCR beta chain was found in a study of CD8+ T cells in alopecia areata. Obtained from alopecia areata patients were lesional scalp punch biopsies along with peripheral blood. The researchers isolated CD4+ and CD8+ T cells from PBMCs by sorting. Regarding this clone: Its target is not known.

General study points: Normal skin's resident alphabeta T cells are also sequenced in scalp samples. In patients, TCRs were shared less clearly than in mice, and HLA may possibly be involved.

The authors extracted RNA and reverse transcribed it into cDNA as the sequencing template. Sequencing was performed with immunoSEQ multiplex PCR; in TCRdb, only in-frame clones are kept and a portion is missing. Counted here are tens of thousands of clones, roughly half occurring once; the ten biggest clones make up 5.7%. The V segment lost 0 bases and the J segment 10 bases; nucleotides outside the gene matches: 6. From germline, CDR1 is GTSNPN and CDR2 SVGIG (reference sequence). This CDR3 comprises 13 residues. The sequenced material came from NKG2D-high CD8+ T cells sorted from blood. The TCR originated in a human donor with alopecia areata. The chain carries TRBV30 and TRBJ2-1, with 7 nucleotides matching TRBD2. In nucleotides, the CDR3 is TGTGCCTGGAGTGTACTAGCGTCGGTAGAGCAGTTCTTC. Translating it yields CAWSVLASVEQFF.